Below, 10 T cell receptor beta chains from the same sample are listed, as sequenced in a study of radiotherapy plus CTLA-4 blockade in lung cancer. Generated by immunoSEQ multiplex PCR, the TCRdb table keeps only in-frame clones and is missing some. The sample carries about 85,000 clones, 70% to 90% recorded once. The sample was peripheral blood, taken from a patient treated with radiotherapy plus ipilimumab. The receptors derive from a human donor with non-small cell lung cancer who had a partial response to radiotherapy plus ipilimumab.

This rearrangement joins TRBV7-3 to TRBJ2-2; D may be TRBD1 (6 bases). With 3 bases removed from V and 5 bases from J, the gap between germline ends came to 19 bases. This CDR3 comprises 17 residues. Germline-derived CDR1 and CDR2 are SGHTA and FQGTGA. This chain's CDR3 is CASSFSWASRGTGELFF. The CDR3 DNA sequence: TGTGCCAGCAGCTTTTCGTGGGCGTCCAGGGGTACCGGGGAGCTGTTTTTT.

The chain carries TRBV29-1 and TRBJ2-2, with D possibly being TRBD2 (5 bases). The CDR3 is 15 residues long. V lost 2 bases, J lost 5 bases, and 15 bases lay in between. The germline V gene has CDR1 SQVTM and CDR2 ANQGSEA. CDR3 sequence (DNA): TGCAGCGTTGAAACCCATGAGGGAGAAACCGGGGAGCTGTTTTTT. Translation gives CSVETHEGETGELFF.

The rearrangement uses TRBV23-1 and TRBJ1-5, with D unclear. TRBV23-1 is classed as an ORF, of uncertain function. This CDR3 contains 17 residues. The ends were cut back, 2 bases at V and 6 bases at J, with 20 bases in the middle. The CDR3 spells CASSQVGDVRRSQPQHF. The CDR3, as DNA: TGCGCCAGCAGTCAAGTCGGCGACGTACGGCGGTCTCAGCCCCAGCATTTT.

V gene TRBV5-4 combines with J gene TRBJ2-1, with TRBD1 as a possible D gene (5 bases). The germline V gene has CDR1 SGHNT and CDR2 YYREEE (reference sequence). This CDR3 spans 15 amino acids. The ends were cut back, 4 bases at V and 0 bases at J, with 11 bases in the middle. Written as DNA, the CDR3 is TGTGCCAGCAGCCTGACAGCAAGCTCCTACAATGAGCAGTTCTTC. Protein sequence: CASSLTASSYNEQFF.

This chain connects TRBV7-3 to TRBJ2-1, with 11 bases matching TRBD1. The V gene's germline CDR1 is SGHTA and CDR2 FQGTGA. The CDR3 is made up of 15 amino acids. Trimming removed 6 bases from V and 4 bases from J; junction bases left unmatched: 5. The CDR3 region is CASSWDRGIYNEQFF. CDR3 coding DNA: TGTGCCAGCAGTTGGGACAGGGGGATTTACAATGAGCAGTTCTTC.

The rearrangement links TRBV6-5 to TRBJ2-5; D uncertain. Trimming left V 6 bases short and J 2 bases short, with 10 bases between. The CDR3 totals 13 residues. Germline values: CDR1 MNHEY, CDR2 SVGAGI. DNA of the CDR3: TGTGCCAGCAGCTCGCAGGAACAAGAGACCCAGTACTTC. It codes for CASSSQEQETQYF.

The chain is built from TRBV7-3 and TRBJ1-5, with D uncertain. CDR3 length: 12 residues. Trimming stripped 4 bases from V and 3 bases from J, with 4 bases between. Germline values: CDR1 SGHTA, CDR2 FQGTGA. CDR3 loop: CASSSPNQPQHF. In nucleotides, the CDR3 is TGTGCCAGCAGCTCTCCCAATCAGCCCCAGCATTTT.

J is TRBJ2-5 and V is TRBV27; D perhaps matches TRBD2 (5 bases). The germline V gene has CDR1 MNHEY and CDR2 SMNVEV (reference sequence). The CDR3 spans 12 residues. Trimming took off 5 bases at V and 4 bases at J, with 8 bases between the two ends. The CDR3 sequence is CASSRAGETQYF. CDR3 coding DNA: TGTGCCAGCAGTCGGGCGGGAGAGACCCAGTACTTC.

The chain employs TRBV19 and TRBJ1-5; 10 bases agree with TRBD1. The CDR3 is 14 residues long. The V segment lost 11 bases and the J segment 7 bases; nucleotides outside the gene matches: 11. Germline V gene lookup returns CDR1 LNHDA and CDR2 SQIVND (reference sequence). This CDR3 reads CAAKGQGTGQPQHF. CDR3 sequence (DNA): TGTGCCGCCAAGGGACAGGGGACGGGACAGCCCCAGCATTTT.

The chain links TRBV10-1 to TRBJ2-1; 11 nucleotides match TRBD2. The CDR3 length is 15 residues. Germline CDR1 is WNHNN and CDR2 is SYGVQD (reference sequence). J lost 7 bases, V lost 4 bases, and 6 bases had no gene match. This chain's CDR3 is CASSVSGRVTNEQFF. Written as DNA, the CDR3 is TGCGCCAGCAGTGTTAGCGGGAGGGTGACGAATGAGCAGTTCTTC.